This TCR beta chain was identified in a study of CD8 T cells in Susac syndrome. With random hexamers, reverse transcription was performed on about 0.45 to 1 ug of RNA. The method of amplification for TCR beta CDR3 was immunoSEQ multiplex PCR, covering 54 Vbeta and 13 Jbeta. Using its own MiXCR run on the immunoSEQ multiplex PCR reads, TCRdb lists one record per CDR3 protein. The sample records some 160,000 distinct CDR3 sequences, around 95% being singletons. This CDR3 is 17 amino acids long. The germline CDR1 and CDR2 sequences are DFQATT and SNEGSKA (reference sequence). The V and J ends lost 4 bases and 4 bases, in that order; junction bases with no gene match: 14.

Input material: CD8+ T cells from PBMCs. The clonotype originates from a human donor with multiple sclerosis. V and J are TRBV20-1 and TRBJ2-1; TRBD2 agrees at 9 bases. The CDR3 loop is CSATLAGFDRVYNEQFF. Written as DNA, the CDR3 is TGCAGTGCTACGCTAGCGGGGTTCGACAGGGTATACAATGAGCAGTTCTTC.